This T cell receptor (beta chain) was obtained from a study of Tregs in tolerant kidney transplant recipients. The CDR3 is 12 amino acids. The V gene lost 3 bases and the J gene lost 10 bases, with 10 bases spanning the gap. Germline V gene data show CDR1 as SEHNR and CDR2 as FQNEAQ (reference sequence). This clone occurred a few times. Unstimulated Tregs (CD4+CD25+CD127-) and CD4+CD25- non-Tregs were sorted from PBMCs. Produced via immunoSEQ multiplex PCR; TCRdb's table is partial and in-frame only. The table records under 95,000 clones, around 93% of them present only once. This clonotype was sampled from a human donor who received a combined kidney and bone marrow transplant. The rearrangement uses TRBV7-9 and TRBJ1-5; D remains ambiguous. The material sequenced was Tregs from blood, taken before the transplant. As DNA, the CDR3 is TGTGCCAGCAGCTTTGGGTATTCTCCCCAGCATTTT. Its protein is CASSFGYSPQHF.